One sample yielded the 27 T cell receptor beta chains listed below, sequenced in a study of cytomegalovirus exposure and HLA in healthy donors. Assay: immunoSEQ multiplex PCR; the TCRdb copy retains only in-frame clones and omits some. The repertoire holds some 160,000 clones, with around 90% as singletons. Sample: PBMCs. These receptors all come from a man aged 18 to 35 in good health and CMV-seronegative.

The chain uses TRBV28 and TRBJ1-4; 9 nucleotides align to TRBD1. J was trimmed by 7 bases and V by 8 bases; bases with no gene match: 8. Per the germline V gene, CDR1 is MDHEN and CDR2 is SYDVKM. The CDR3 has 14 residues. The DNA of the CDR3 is TGTGCCAGCCTGGCCGGGACAGGGCGTGAAAAACTGTTTTTT. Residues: CASLAGTGREKLFF.

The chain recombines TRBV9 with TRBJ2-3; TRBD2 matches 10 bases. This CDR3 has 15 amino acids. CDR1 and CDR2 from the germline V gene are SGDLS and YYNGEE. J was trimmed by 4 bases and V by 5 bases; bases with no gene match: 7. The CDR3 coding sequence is TGTGCCAGCAGAGCGGGTAGCGGGAGGTCAGATACGCAGTATTTT. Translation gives CASRAGSGRSDTQYF.

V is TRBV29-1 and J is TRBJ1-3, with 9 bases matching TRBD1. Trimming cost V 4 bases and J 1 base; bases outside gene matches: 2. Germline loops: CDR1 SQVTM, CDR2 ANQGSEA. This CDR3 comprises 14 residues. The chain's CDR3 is CSVGQGGSGNTIYF. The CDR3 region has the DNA TGCAGCGTTGGACAGGGGGGTTCTGGAAACACCATATATTTT. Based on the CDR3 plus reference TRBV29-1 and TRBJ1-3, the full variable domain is SAVISQKPSRDICQRGTSLTIQCQVDSQVTMMFWYRQQPGQSLTLIATANQGSEATYESGFVIDKFPISRPNLTFSTLTVSNMSPEDSSIYLCSVGQGGSGNTIYFGEGSWLTVV.

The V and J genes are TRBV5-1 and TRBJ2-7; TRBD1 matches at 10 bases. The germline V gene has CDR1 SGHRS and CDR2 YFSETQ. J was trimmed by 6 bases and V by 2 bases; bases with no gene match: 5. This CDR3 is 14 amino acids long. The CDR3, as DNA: TGCGCCAGCAGCTTAGACAGGGGGCAGACCGAGCAGTACTTC. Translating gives CASSLDRGQTEQYF.

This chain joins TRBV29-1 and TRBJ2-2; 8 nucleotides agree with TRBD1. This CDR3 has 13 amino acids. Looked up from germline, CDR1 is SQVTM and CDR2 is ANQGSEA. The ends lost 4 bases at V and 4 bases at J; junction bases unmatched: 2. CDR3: CSVGQGSTGELFF. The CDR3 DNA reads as TGCAGCGTTGGACAGGGGAGCACCGGGGAGCTGTTTTTT.

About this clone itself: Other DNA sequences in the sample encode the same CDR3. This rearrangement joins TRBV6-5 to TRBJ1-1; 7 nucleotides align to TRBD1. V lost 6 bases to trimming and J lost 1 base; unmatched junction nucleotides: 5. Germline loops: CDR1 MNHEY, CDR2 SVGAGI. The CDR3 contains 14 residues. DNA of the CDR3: TGTGCCAGCAGCTCCCAGGGGGGGAACACTGAAGCTTTCTTT. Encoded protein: CASSSQGGNTEAFF.

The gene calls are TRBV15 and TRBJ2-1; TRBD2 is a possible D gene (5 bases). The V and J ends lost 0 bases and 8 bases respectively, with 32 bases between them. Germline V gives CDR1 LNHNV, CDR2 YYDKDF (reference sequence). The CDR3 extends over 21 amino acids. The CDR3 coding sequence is TGTGCCACCAGCAGAGATCTAGAGGCGGGCCGGCGGATACGTCGTATCGATGAGCAGTTCTTC. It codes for CATSRDLEAGRRIRRIDEQFF.

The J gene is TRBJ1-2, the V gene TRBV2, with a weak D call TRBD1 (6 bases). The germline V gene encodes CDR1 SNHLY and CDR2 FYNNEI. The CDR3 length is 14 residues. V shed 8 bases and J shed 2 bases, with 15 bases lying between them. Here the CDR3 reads CASGGAQGNYGYTF. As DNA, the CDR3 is TGTGCCAGCGGGGGGGCACAGGGAAACTATGGCTACACCTTC. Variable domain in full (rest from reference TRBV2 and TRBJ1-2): EPEVTQTPSHQVTQMGQEVILRCVPISNHLYFYWYRQILGQKVEFLVSFYNNEISEKSEIFDDQFSVERPDGSNFTLKIRSTKLEDSAMYFCASGGAQGNYGYTFGSGTRLTVV.

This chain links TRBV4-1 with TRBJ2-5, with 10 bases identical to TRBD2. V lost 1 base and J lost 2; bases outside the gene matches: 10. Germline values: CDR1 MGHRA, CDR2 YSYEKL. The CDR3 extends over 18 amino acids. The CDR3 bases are TGCGCCAGCAGCCAAGGTAGGGCTAGCGGGGGCCTACAAGAGACCCAGTACTTC. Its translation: CASSQGRASGGLQETQYF.

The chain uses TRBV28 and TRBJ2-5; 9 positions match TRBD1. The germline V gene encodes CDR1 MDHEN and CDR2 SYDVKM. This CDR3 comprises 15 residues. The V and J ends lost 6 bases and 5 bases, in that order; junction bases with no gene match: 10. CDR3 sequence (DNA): TGTGCCAGCAGCCCCAGACAGGGGGGGACGGAGACCCAGTACTTC. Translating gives CASSPRQGGTETQYF.

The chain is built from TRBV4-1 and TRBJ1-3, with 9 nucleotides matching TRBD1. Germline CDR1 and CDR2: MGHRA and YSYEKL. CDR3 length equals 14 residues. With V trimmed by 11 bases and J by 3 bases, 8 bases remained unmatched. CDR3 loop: CAARQGVFGNTIYF. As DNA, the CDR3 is TGCGCCGCCCGACAGGGGGTCTTTGGAAACACCATATATTTT.

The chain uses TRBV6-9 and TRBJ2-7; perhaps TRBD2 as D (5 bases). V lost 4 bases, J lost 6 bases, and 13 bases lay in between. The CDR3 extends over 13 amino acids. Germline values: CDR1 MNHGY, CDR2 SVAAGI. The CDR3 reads CASSCNTEGEQYF. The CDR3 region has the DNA TGTGCCAGCAGTTGTAACACAGAGGGCGAGCAGTACTTC.

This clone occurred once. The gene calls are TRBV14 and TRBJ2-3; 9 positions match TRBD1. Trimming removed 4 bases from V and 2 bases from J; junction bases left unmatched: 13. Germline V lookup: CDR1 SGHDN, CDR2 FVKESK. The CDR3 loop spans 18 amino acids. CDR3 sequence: CASSLRRPGQGFTDTQYF. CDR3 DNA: TGTGCCAGCAGCCTAAGGAGGCCGGGACAGGGCTTCACAGATACGCAGTATTTT.

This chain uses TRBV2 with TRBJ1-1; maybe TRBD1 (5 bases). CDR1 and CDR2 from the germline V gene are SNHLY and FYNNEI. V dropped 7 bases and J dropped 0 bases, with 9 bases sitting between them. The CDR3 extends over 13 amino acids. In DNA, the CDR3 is TGTGCCAGCAAGACGGACATGAACACTGAAGCTTTCTTT. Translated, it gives CASKTDMNTEAFF.

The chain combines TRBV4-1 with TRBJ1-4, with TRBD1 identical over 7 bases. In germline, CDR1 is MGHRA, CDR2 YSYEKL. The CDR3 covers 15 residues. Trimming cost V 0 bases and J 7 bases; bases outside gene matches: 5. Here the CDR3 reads CASSQDTGEGEKLFF. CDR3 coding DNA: TGCGCCAGCAGCCAAGATACAGGGGAAGGTGAAAAACTGTTTTTT.

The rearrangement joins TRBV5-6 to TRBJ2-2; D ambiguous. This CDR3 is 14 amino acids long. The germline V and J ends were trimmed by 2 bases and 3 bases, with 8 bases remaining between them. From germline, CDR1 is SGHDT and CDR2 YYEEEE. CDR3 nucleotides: TGTGCCAGCAGCTTTACAGTGGACACCGGGGAGCTGTTTTTT. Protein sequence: CASSFTVDTGELFF.

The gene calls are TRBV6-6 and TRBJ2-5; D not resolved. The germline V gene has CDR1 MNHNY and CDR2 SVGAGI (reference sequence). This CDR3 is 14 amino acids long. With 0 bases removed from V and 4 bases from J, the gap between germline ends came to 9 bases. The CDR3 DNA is TGTGCCAGCAGTTACTCCGGAGTCGGAGAGACCCAGTACTTC. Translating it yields CASSYSGVGETQYF.

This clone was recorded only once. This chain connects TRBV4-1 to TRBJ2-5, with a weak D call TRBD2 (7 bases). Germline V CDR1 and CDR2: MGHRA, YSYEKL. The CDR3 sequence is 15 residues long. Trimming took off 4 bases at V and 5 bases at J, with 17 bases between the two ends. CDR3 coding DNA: TGCGCCAGCAGCCGGGCTGCGGGGGCGTCTGAGACCCAGTACTTC. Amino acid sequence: CASSRAAGASETQYF.

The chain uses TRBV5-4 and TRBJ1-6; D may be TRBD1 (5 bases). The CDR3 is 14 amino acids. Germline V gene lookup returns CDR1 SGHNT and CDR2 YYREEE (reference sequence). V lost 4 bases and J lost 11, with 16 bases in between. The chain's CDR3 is CASSMGQGQAPLHF. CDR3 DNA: TGTGCCAGCAGCATGGGGCAGGGCCAGGCACCCCTCCACTTT.

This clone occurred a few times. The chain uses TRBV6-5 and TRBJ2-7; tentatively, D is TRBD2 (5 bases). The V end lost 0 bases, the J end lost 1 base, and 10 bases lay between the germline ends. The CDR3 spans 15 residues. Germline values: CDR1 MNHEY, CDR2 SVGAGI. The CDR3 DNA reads TGTGCCAGCAGTTACTCGAGCGGAGGTTCCTACGAGCAGTACTTC. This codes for CASSYSSGGSYEQYF.

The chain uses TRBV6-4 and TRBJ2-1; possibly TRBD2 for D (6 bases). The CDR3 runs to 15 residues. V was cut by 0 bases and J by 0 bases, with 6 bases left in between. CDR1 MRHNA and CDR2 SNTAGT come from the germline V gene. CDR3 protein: CASSDSGSSYNEQFF. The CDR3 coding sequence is TGTGCCAGCAGTGACTCCGGGAGCTCCTACAATGAGCAGTTCTTC.

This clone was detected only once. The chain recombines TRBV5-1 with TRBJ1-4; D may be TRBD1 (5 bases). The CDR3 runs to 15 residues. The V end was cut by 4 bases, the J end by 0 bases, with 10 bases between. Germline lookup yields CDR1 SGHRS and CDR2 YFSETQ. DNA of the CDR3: TGCGCCAGCAGCAGCAGGGCCGCAACTAATGAAAAACTGTTTTTT. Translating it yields CASSSRAATNEKLFF.

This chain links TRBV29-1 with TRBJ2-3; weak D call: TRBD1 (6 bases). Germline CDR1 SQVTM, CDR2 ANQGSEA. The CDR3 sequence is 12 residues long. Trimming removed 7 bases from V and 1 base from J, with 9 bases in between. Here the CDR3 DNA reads TGCAGCGCTAGACAGGGCACAGATACGCAGTATTTT. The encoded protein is CSARQGTDTQYF.

This CDR3 is CASSQGGQGNEKLFF. CDR3 nucleotides: TGTGCCAGCAGCCAGGGTGGACAGGGAAATGAAAAACTGTTTTTT. The chain uses TRBV5-4 and TRBJ1-4; 8 bases agree with TRBD1. CDR1 and CDR2 (germline): SGHNT, YYREEE (reference sequence). After removal of 4 bases from V and 5 bases from J, the junction contained 7 bases not matched to a gene. The CDR3 is 15 amino acids.

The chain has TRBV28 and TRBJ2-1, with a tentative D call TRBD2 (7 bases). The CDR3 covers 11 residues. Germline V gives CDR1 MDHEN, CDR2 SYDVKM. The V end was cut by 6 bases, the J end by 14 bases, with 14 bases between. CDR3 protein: CASRAGGQEFF. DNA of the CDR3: TGTGCCAGCAGAGCCGGGGGGCAGGAGTTCTTC.

CDR3 protein: CASSLASGIYPEQFF. The CDR3 nucleotides are TGTGCCAGCAGCTTGGCTAGCGGGATATATCCTGAGCAGTTCTTC. The chain carries TRBV5-6 and TRBJ2-1; 9 nucleotides agree with TRBD2. CDR1 is SGHDT, CDR2 YYEEEE, per germline. V was clipped by 0 bases and J by 9 bases; unmatched bases: 7. The CDR3 is 15 residues long.

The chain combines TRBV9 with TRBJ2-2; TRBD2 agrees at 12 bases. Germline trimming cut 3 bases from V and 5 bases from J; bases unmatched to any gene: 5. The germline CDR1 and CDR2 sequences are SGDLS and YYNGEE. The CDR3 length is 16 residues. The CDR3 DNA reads TGTGCCAGCAGCGCTAGCGGGAGGGCCGGGACCGGGGAGCTGTTTTTT. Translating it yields CASSASGRAGTGELFF.